This T cell receptor beta chain is from a study of cytomegalovirus exposure and HLA in healthy donors. The CDR3 has 14 residues. V shed 1 base and J shed 1 base, with 7 bases lying between them. Germline V gives CDR1 LGHNT, CDR2 FRNRAP. This clone was seen once. Its antigen is undetermined. Study results and caveats: Later analysis indicated greater clonal expansion among HLA-associated TCR beta chains than among equally common other chains. The presence/absence work took it that sequencing depth was about the same across donors. What a later analysis showed was that several of the most significant clusters appeared linked to common viral pathogens. TRBV6-2, TRBV6-3 and other indistinguishable V segments were excluded.

The PCR had 60 Vbeta and 13 Jbeta primers. Libraries were prepared by immunoSEQ multiplex PCR; TCRdb keeps only in-frame clonotypes and omits some of them. This sample has some 200,000 clones, with over 75% found just once. Sequencing was carried out using PBMCs. The sequence was obtained from a man aged 45-65 years in good health and CMV-seronegative. The rearrangement uses TRBV12-5 and TRBJ2-5; the D gene is possibly TRBD1 (5 bases). The CDR3: CASGLGQIQETQYF. The CDR3 DNA sequence: TGTGCTAGTGGTTTGGGACAGATCCAAGAGACCCAGTACTTC.